Presented here are 31 T cell receptor beta chains from one specimen sequenced in a study of blood T cell repertoires in COVID-19. Assay: immunoSEQ multiplex PCR; the TCRdb copy retains only in-frame clones and omits some. The sample lists around 200,000 clones, less than 85% occurring once. Sample: peripheral blood. The source of these receptors is a man over 45 who had recovered from COVID-19.

The chain recombines TRBV28 with TRBJ2-1; 9 positions match TRBD2. V gave up 4 bases and J gave up 4 bases; unmatched junction bases: 11. The CDR3 is 17 residues long. Germline CDR1 is MDHEN and CDR2 is SYDVKM. CDR3 protein: CASSSVEGLARYNEQFF. The CDR3 bases are TGTGCCAGCAGTTCAGTTGAGGGACTAGCTAGGTACAATGAGCAGTTCTTC.

V is TRBV12-3 or TRBV12-4 and J is TRBJ1-2; D gene uncertain. This CDR3 has 13 residues. V was clipped by 3 bases and J by 7 bases, with 12 bases between them. CDR3 DNA: TGTGCCAGCAGTTTGGGCAGCACAACTGGCTACACCTTC. Protein sequence: CASSLGSTTGYTF.

V usage is TRBV5-1 and J usage is TRBJ2-2, with a tentative D call TRBD2 (6 bases). The V gene lost 4 bases and the J gene lost 6 bases, with 22 bases spanning the gap. CDR3 size: 17 residues. Germline CDR1 SGHRS, CDR2 YFSETQ. The CDR3 DNA reads TGCGCCAGCAGCACCGTCGTCCCGGGACTCACTTCCGGGGAGCTGTTTTTT. It yields the protein CASSTVVPGLTSGELFF.

This clone showed up just a few times. V and J are TRBV7-6 and TRBJ1-4, with a tentative D call TRBD1 (5 bases). Germline assignment: CDR1 SGHVS and CDR2 FNYEAQ. The length of the CDR3 is 16 residues. V was shortened by 0 bases and J by 2 bases, with 10 bases between the two germline ends. CDR3 sequence (DNA): TGTGCCAGCAGCTTAGCTGCCCGGGGGACTAATGAAAAACTGTTTTTT. Residues: CASSLAARGTNEKLFF.

CDR3 bases: TGCGCCAGCAGCCAATCCAAGCGGGAGGTAGAGACCCAGTACTTC. Translating gives CASSQSKREVETQYF. The V and J genes are TRBV4-1 and TRBJ2-5; 9 positions agree with TRBD2. Germline values: CDR1 MGHRA, CDR2 YSYEKL. The CDR3 extends over 15 amino acids. V shed 2 bases, J shed 4 bases, and the junction held 5 bases outside the gene matches.

The chain employs TRBV4-1 and TRBJ1-2; the D is unclear. V was cut by 1 base and J by 1 base, with 10 bases left in between. The CDR3 is 15 residues long. Germline V gives CDR1 MGHRA, CDR2 YSYEKL. The CDR3: CASSQAQTLNYGYTF. CDR3 in DNA: TGCGCCAGCAGCCAAGCCCAGACACTTAACTATGGCTACACCTTC.

The V call is TRBV2, the J call TRBJ1-2; weak D call: TRBD1 (6 bases). From germline, CDR1 is SNHLY and CDR2 FYNNEI. The V gene lost 7 bases and the J gene lost 9 bases, with 21 bases spanning the gap. The length of the CDR3 is 14 residues. CDR3 loop: CASKSAGARLSYTF. CDR3 DNA: TGTGCCAGCAAATCCGCGGGGGCGAGGCTAAGCTACACCTTC.

The rearrangement uses TRBV6-1 and TRBJ1-1; D may be TRBD1 (6 bases). The CDR3 is 13 amino acids. Per the germline V gene, CDR1 is MNHNS and CDR2 is SASEGT. Trimming stripped 0 bases from V and 9 bases from J, with 11 bases between. CDR3 loop: CASSEAFRDKAFF. In DNA, the CDR3 is TGTGCCAGCAGTGAAGCTTTCAGGGACAAAGCTTTCTTT.

This chain links TRBV30 with TRBJ1-1; 7 bases are a match to TRBD1. The V and J ends lost 0 bases and 4 bases, in that order; junction bases with no gene match: 11. The CDR3 spans 16 residues. Germline loops: CDR1 GTSNPN, CDR2 SVGIG (reference sequence). The CDR3 DNA is TGTGCCTGGAGTGTCCCCAGGGACAGAGGTAGCACTGAAGCTTTCTTT. It codes for CAWSVPRDRGSTEAFF.

The rearrangement joins TRBV5-4 to TRBJ2-7; 8 bases are a match to TRBD1. The ends lost 3 bases at V and 0 bases at J; junction bases unmatched: 2. The CDR3 sequence is 14 residues long. The V gene's germline CDR1 is SGHNT and CDR2 YYREEE (reference sequence). This CDR3 is CASSWDRFSYEQYF. The CDR3 nucleotides read TGTGCCAGCAGCTGGGACAGGTTCTCCTACGAGCAGTACTTC.

The chain combines TRBV27 with TRBJ1-1; D gene ambiguous. V was pared by 4 bases and J by 4 bases, with 13 bases between. CDR1 is MNHEY and CDR2 is SMNVEV in the germline V gene (reference sequence). CDR3 length equals 14 residues. The CDR3 here is CASSSHGSGTEAFF. The CDR3 DNA follows: TGTGCCAGCAGTTCCCACGGTTCCGGCACTGAAGCTTTCTTT.

CDR3 DNA: TGTGCCAGCAGCCTGTTAGCGGGAGGGCATCAAGGCTACGAGCAGTACTTC. The encoded protein is CASSLLAGGHQGYEQYF. This chain links TRBV3-1 (or the pseudogene TRBV3-2) with TRBJ2-7, with TRBD2 matching 11 bases. This CDR3 has 17 amino acids. Per the germline V gene, CDR1 is LGHDT and CDR2 is YNNKEL (reference sequence). After removal of 4 bases from V and 3 bases from J, the junction contained 11 bases not matched to a gene.

This clone was seen many times. The chain uses TRBV14 and TRBJ1-2; D not certain. V dropped 0 bases and J dropped 2 bases, with 13 bases sitting between them. Germline V lookup: CDR1 SGHDN, CDR2 FVKESK. This CDR3 comprises 16 residues. Here the CDR3 DNA reads TGTGCCAGCAGCCAAGATGAGGGCCAGAGGAACTATGGCTACACCTTC. Residues: CASSQDEGQRNYGYTF.

J is TRBJ2-7 and V is TRBV7-8; TRBD2 aligns across 10 bases. V shed 5 bases and J 4 bases; nucleotides not matched to a gene: 8. Germline CDR1 and CDR2: SGHVS and FQNEAQ. CDR3 size: 15 residues. The CDR3: CASSQREGQLYEQYF. In DNA, the CDR3 is TGTGCCAGCAGCCAGCGGGAGGGCCAATTATACGAGCAGTACTTC.

This chain uses TRBV5-4 with TRBJ2-3, with TRBD2 as a possible D gene (5 bases). CDR1 is SGHNT, CDR2 YYREEE, per germline (reference sequence). The CDR3 loop spans 15 amino acids. V lost 0 bases and J lost 2, with 10 bases in between. CDR3: CASSLERVATDTQYF. DNA for the CDR3: TGTGCCAGCAGCTTGGAGAGGGTGGCCACAGATACGCAGTATTTT.

CDR3 nucleotide sequence: TGTGCCTGGAGTCGATGGACAGGGGGCGAGCCGAACATTCAGTACTTC. The encoded protein is CAWSRWTGGEPNIQYF. The genes are TRBV30 and TRBJ2-4, with 11 bases fitting TRBD1. CDR1 and CDR2 (germline): GTSNPN, SVGIG (reference sequence). Trimming cost V 2 bases and J 7 bases; bases outside gene matches: 10. The CDR3 has 16 residues.

This sequence joins TRBV27 and TRBJ2-7; D not certain. The CDR3 sequence is 14 residues long. CDR1 and CDR2 from the germline V gene are MNHEY and SMNVEV (reference sequence). Trimming left V 0 bases short and J 5 bases short, with 11 bases between. The DNA of the CDR3 is TGTGCCAGCAGTTTATCACGCCCTCCGGACGAGCAGTACTTC. Its translation: CASSLSRPPDEQYF.

This clone has only one observation. This rearrangement joins TRBV10-3 to TRBJ1-2, with TRBD1 as a possible D gene (5 bases). In germline, CDR1 is ENHRY, CDR2 SYGVKD. This CDR3 is built from 14 residues. V was cut by 2 bases and J by 9 bases, with 16 bases left in between. The CDR3 coding sequence is TGTGCCATCAGTGAGGCAGGGAATGCACTACGCTACACCTTC. Its translation: CAISEAGNALRYTF.

This chain uses TRBV21-1 with TRBJ2-2; the table calls TRBD2, which could not be checked here. TRBV21-1 is reported as a pseudogene. The CDR3 extends over 15 amino acids. In DNA, the CDR3 is TGTGCCAGCAGCCTGAACTTGATACACACCGGGGAGCTGTTTTTT. It encodes CASSLNLIHTGELFF.

Comment on this clone: The sample has other DNA sequences that encode this CDR3 too. V gene TRBV30 combines with J gene TRBJ2-7; no clear D gene. Germline V gene sequence: CDR1 GTSNPN, CDR2 SVGIG (reference sequence). The CDR3 covers 11 residues. The V end lost 0 bases, the J end lost 6 bases, and 6 bases lay between the germline ends. The CDR3 here is CAWSVFGEQYF. The CDR3 DNA is TGTGCCTGGAGTGTATTCGGCGAGCAGTACTTC.

This clone was found a few times. The chain joins TRBV18 to TRBJ1-2; 11 bases line up with TRBD1. The CDR3 runs to 16 residues. Germline values: CDR1 KGHSH, CDR2 LQKENI. The V segment lost 2 bases and the J segment 5 bases; nucleotides outside the gene matches: 7. For the CDR3, the DNA is TGTGCCAGCTCACCATCCAGGACAGGGGGCGCTTATGGCTACACCTTC. Its protein product is CASSPSRTGGAYGYTF.

V gene TRBV14 combines with J gene TRBJ2-5; D may be TRBD1 (5 bases). The germline V and J ends were trimmed by 2 bases and 4 bases, with 14 bases remaining between them. The CDR3 covers 15 residues. CDR1 and CDR2 (germline): SGHDN, FVKESK. The CDR3 here is CASSQNQGFGETQYF. CDR3 nucleotide sequence: TGTGCCAGCAGCCAAAATCAGGGTTTTGGAGAGACCCAGTACTTC.

V is TRBV7-8 and J is TRBJ1-1, with 12 nucleotides matching TRBD1. Germline values: CDR1 SGHVS, CDR2 FQNEAQ. V lost 2 bases and J lost 4; bases outside the gene matches: 5. CDR3 length: 16 amino acids. CDR3 loop: CASSLRDRGLGTEAFF. In DNA form, the CDR3 reads TGTGCCAGCAGCTTACGGGACAGGGGGCTTGGCACTGAAGCTTTCTTT.

This chain connects TRBV6-5 to TRBJ1-2; 9 bases fit TRBD1. The junction had 7 bases not matched to a gene; V was cut back by 6 bases and J by 2 bases. Germline CDR1 and CDR2: MNHEY and SVGAGI. The CDR3 covers 15 residues. CDR3 coding DNA: TGTGCCAGCAGCCCACCCGGGACAGGGAACTATGGCTACACCTTC. It codes for CASSPPGTGNYGYTF.

The chain carries TRBV27 and TRBJ1-5, with 11 positions matching TRBD1. Germline CDR1 and CDR2: MNHEY and SMNVEV (reference sequence). This CDR3 contains 16 residues. Losses at the gene ends were 5 bases for V and 6 bases for J; bases not matched to a gene: 9. The CDR3 DNA reads TGTGCCAGCAGTCGGTTCGGACAGGGGGCGAGTCAGCCCCAGCATTTT. This sequence encodes CASSRFGQGASQPQHF.

This clone was recorded once. The chain uses TRBV19 and TRBJ2-1; D gene unclear. Germline V gene data show CDR1 as LNHDA and CDR2 as SQIVND (reference sequence). V gave up 3 bases and J gave up 0 bases, with 15 bases separating them. The CDR3 spans 17 residues. This chain's CDR3 is CASSILPGSGSYNEQFF. The CDR3 DNA is TGTGCCAGTAGTATTTTACCGGGTTCGGGCTCCTACAATGAGCAGTTCTTC.

The chain uses TRBV6-6 and TRBJ2-1; TRBD1 aligns across 8 bases. The germline CDR1 and CDR2 sequences are MNHNY and SVGAGI (reference sequence). The CDR3 covers 15 residues. Losses at the gene ends were 2 bases for V and 8 bases for J; bases not matched to a gene: 8. The CDR3 here is CASSYHPGTGYEQFF. In nucleotides, the CDR3 is TGTGCCAGCAGTTACCATCCCGGGACAGGATATGAGCAGTTCTTC.

The genes are TRBV19 and TRBJ2-1; D is perhaps TRBD1 (6 bases). The V end lost 3 bases, the J end lost 5 bases, and 11 bases lay between the germline ends. The CDR3 covers 14 residues. Germline V gene lookup returns CDR1 LNHDA and CDR2 SQIVND (reference sequence). In DNA form, the CDR3 reads TGTGCCAGTAGTATTTGGGGGCAAAACAATGAGCAGTTCTTC. Its translation: CASSIWGQNNEQFF.

The V call is TRBV7-9, the J call TRBJ2-5; 10 bases align to TRBD2. V lost 5 bases and J lost 7; bases outside the gene matches: 13. The length of the CDR3 is 16 residues. CDR1 and CDR2 from the germline V gene are SEHNR and FQNEAQ (reference sequence). CDR3 sequence: CASSKAASGSRGTQYF. DNA of the CDR3: TGTGCCAGCAGCAAGGCGGCTAGCGGGAGTAGGGGGACCCAGTACTTC.

The chain is built from TRBV19 and TRBJ1-2; 7 positions match TRBD1. This CDR3 region has 13 residues. V gave up 5 bases and J gave up 9 bases; unmatched junction bases: 9. The germline V gene has CDR1 LNHDA and CDR2 SQIVND (reference sequence). This chain's CDR3 is CASSSQGSWSYTF. The CDR3 coding sequence is TGTGCCAGTAGTTCACAGGGGAGTTGGAGCTACACCTTC.

The rearrangement links TRBV6-5 to TRBJ2-3; 7 bases line up with TRBD2. Looked up from germline, CDR1 is MNHEY and CDR2 is SVGAGI. Trimming at V came to 3 bases and at J to 5 bases, leaving 8 bases not matched to a gene. The CDR3 length is 15 residues. The CDR3 sequence is CASSYSGLRIDTQYF. DNA for the CDR3: TGTGCCAGCAGTTATTCGGGACTACGCATAGATACGCAGTATTTT.